Below are 7 T cell receptor beta chains sequenced from a single sample in a study of T cells in Graves' hyperthyroidism and ophthalmopathy. RNA transcripts were the template for amplifying TCR beta CDR3 regions. HTBI primers were used for first-round RT-PCR of the TCR CDR3. TCRdb independently ran MiXCR on the multiplex PCR reads; one entry per CDR3 protein. The repertoire includes hundreds of thousands of distinct CDR3 sequences, around a quarter of them detected once, and over 9% sits in the top ten. The sample taken for sequencing was blood. The receptor source for this set is a woman in her thirties with Graves' ophthalmopathy.

This clonotype was found a few times. One junction end disagrees with the germline gene, perhaps due to a read error. DNA of the CDR3: TGTGCCAGTAGTCCTGAAGCCAAAAACATTAAGTACTTC. It is translated as CASSPEAKNIKYF. This chain connects TRBV19 to TRBJ2-4; no clear D gene. This CDR3 comprises 13 residues. Germline CDR1 reads LNHDA; CDR2 reads SQIVND (reference sequence). Full variable domain (outside the CDR3, taken from reference TRBV19 and TRBJ2-4): DGGITQSPKYLFRKEGQNVTLSCEQNLNHDAMYWYRQDPGQGLRLIYYSQIVNDFQKGDIAEGYSVSREKKESFPLTVTSAQKNPTAFYLCASSPEAKNIKYFGAGTRLSVL.

Turning to this clonotype: A much larger clone lies a single base off, so this may be a read error. The J gene is TRBJ2-6, the V gene TRBV10-3; 8 nucleotides line up with TRBD1. CDR3 length: 15 residues. Germline-derived CDR1 and CDR2 are ENHRY and SYGVKD. Germline trimming cut 5 bases from V and 2 bases from J; bases unmatched to any gene: 2. CDR3 nucleotide sequence: TGTGCCATCAGTTCACAGGGGGCTGGGGCCAACGTCCTGACTTTC. Residues: CAISSQGAGANVLTF.

V is TRBV4-3 and J is TRBJ2-7; D gene uncertain. The CDR3 consists of 13 residues. V was clipped by 1 base and J by 4 bases, with 8 bases between them. CDR1 and CDR2 from the germline V gene are LGHNA and YSLEER. CDR3 protein: CASSQGWAYEQYF. The CDR3 DNA follows: TGCGCCAGCAGCCAAGGATGGGCGTACGAGCAGTACTTC.

The table lists this clonotype with many counts. V is TRBV2 and J is TRBJ1-2, with 8 positions matching TRBD1. V lost 3 bases, J lost 8 bases, and 11 bases stayed unmatched. The CDR3 has 15 residues. Germline V gene sequence: CDR1 SNHLY, CDR2 FYNNEI. In nucleotides, the CDR3 is TGTGCCAGCAGTGAGGTGGGCAGGGGGCTAGGCGGCTACACCTTC. Protein: CASSEVGRGLGGYTF.

The table lists this clonotype with many counts. J is TRBJ2-2 and V is TRBV20-1; TRBD2 agrees at 7 bases. Germline V lookup: CDR1 DFQATT, CDR2 SNEGSKA (reference sequence). After removal of 3 bases from V and 3 bases from J, the junction contained 4 bases not matched to a gene. The CDR3 loop spans 14 amino acids. The CDR3 sequence is CSARLSGDTGELFF. The CDR3 DNA follows: TGCAGTGCTAGGTTAAGCGGGGACACCGGGGAGCTGTTTTTT.

This clonotype was seen a few times. This clone may be a read error of a much larger clone one base away. The V gene is TRBV27, the J gene TRBJ1-5; possibly TRBD1 for D (6 bases). Looked up from germline, CDR1 is MNHEY and CDR2 is SMNVEV (reference sequence). The CDR3 extends over 12 amino acids. The DNA of the CDR3 is TGTGCCAGCAGCAATACAGGACAGCCCCAGCAGTTT. Amino acid sequence: CASSNTGQPQQF.

This chain connects TRBV11-2 to TRBJ1-1; D ambiguous. This CDR3 has 11 residues. The germline gives CDR1 SGHAT, CDR2 FQNNGV. Trimming removed 5 bases at V and 7 bases at J, with 8 bases between. This CDR3 reads CASSKWGEAFF. In nucleotides, the CDR3 is TGTGCCAGCAGCAAGTGGGGTGAAGCTTTCTTT.